One sample yielded the 19 T cell receptor beta chains listed below, sequenced in a study of regulatory T cells in long-lasting Graves disease. Regarding time point: newly diagnosed GD, antithyroid drugs for less than 3 months. Scientists built the TCR library using RNA that was extracted from PBMCs. CDR3-region Arm-PCR and iRepertoire HTBI primers produced the TCR beta libraries. TCRdb ran MiXCR on the multiplex PCR reads and lists one entry per CDR3 protein. This sample has 350,000 to 450,000 distinct CDR3 sequences, with about 15% found just once. In addition, the sample was reused for a study of T cells in Graves' hyperthyroidism and ophthalmopathy.

The sample was peripheral blood mononuclear cells (PBMCs), taken at new diagnosis, from a patient treated with antithyroid drugs. Every receptor here comes from a woman in her 40s with Graves disease.

This clonotype was counted ten times or more. The chain carries TRBV7-2 and TRBJ1-3; no firm D call. The germline gives CDR1 SGHTA, CDR2 FQGNSA. CDR3 length equals 16 residues. Trimming took 5 bases from V and 0 from J, leaving 14 bases between them. DNA of the CDR3: TGTGCCAGCAGCCCTTGGATCCTCAGCTCTGGAAACACCATATATTTT. Its translation: CASSPWILSSGNTIYF.

In the case of this clonotype: Germline is not matched at one junction end, which may reflect a read error. The CDR3 DNA sequence: TGTACCAGCAGCTTCGACAGGGGGTTTTTGGATGAGCAGTTCTTC. Protein: CTSSFDRGFLDEQFF. This chain uses TRBV7-9 with TRBJ2-1; 9 positions match TRBD1. This CDR3 contains 15 residues. Germline V gene data show CDR1 as SEHNR and CDR2 as FQNEAQ (reference sequence).

This clonotype was found many times. The chain carries TRBV5-1 and TRBJ2-1; D is possibly TRBD1 (5 bases). CDR3 size: 13 residues. V was pared by 4 bases and J by 7 bases, with 12 bases between. The V gene's germline CDR1 is SGHRS and CDR2 YFSETQ. DNA of the CDR3: TGCGCCAGCAGCCCGTCGACAGAAAATGAGCAGTTCTTC. This translates into CASSPSTENEQFF. The full variable domain, in which reference TRBV5-1 and TRBJ2-1 provide the parts outside the CDR3, is KAGVTQTPRYLIKTRGQQVTLSCSPISGHRSVSWYQQTPGQGLQFLFEYFSETQRNKGNFPGRFSGRQFSNSRSEMNVSTLELGDSALYLCASSPSTENEQFFGPGTRLTVL.

In this sample, this clonotype turned up many times. This chain connects TRBV9 to TRBJ1-6; D is unresolved. The CDR3 runs to 15 residues. The germline V gene encodes CDR1 SGDLS and CDR2 YYNGEE. V was shortened by 1 base and J by 6 bases, with 11 bases between the two germline ends. In nucleotides, the CDR3 is TGTGCCAGCAGCGTATCACCCGGATCTAATTCACCCCTCCACTTT. This sequence encodes CASSVSPGSNSPLHF.

This clonotype was recorded many times. The CDR3: CAWSGATSDTQYF. DNA of the CDR3: TGTGCCTGGAGTGGCGCTACTTCAGATACGCAGTATTTT. This sequence joins TRBV30 and TRBJ2-1; no clear D. The J call may be mistaken, given a closer DNA end match to TRBJ2-3. This CDR3 is built from 13 residues. CDR1 and CDR2 from the germline V gene are GTSNPN and SVGIG (reference sequence).

This clonotype was seen only a few times. This rearrangement joins TRBV2 to TRBJ1-1, with TRBD1 matching over 7 bases. Trimming cost V 10 bases and J 0 bases; bases outside gene matches: 11. The V gene's germline CDR1 is SNHLY and CDR2 FYNNEI. CDR3 size: 15 residues. CDR3 sequence (DNA): TGTGCCATACTAGGGACAGATAATTTGAACACTGAAGCTTTCTTT. It codes for CAILGTDNLNTEAFF.

This clonotype was observed a handful of times. The chain employs TRBV7-3 and TRBJ2-1; D perhaps matches TRBD1 (6 bases). Germline assignment: CDR1 SGHTA and CDR2 FQGTGA. V was cut by 2 bases and J by 5 bases, with 10 bases left in between. The CDR3 runs 14 residues. CDR3: CASSLFSGDNEQFF. The CDR3 DNA reads TGTGCCAGCAGCTTATTTTCAGGGGACAATGAGCAGTTCTTC.

The V call is TRBV24-1, the J call TRBJ2-1, with 7 bases matching TRBD2. With V trimmed by 9 bases and J by 1 base, 8 bases remained unmatched. The CDR3 has 15 residues. The V gene's germline CDR1 is KGHDR and CDR2 SFDVKD. CDR3: CATEPPGGSYNEQFF. CDR3 sequence (DNA): TGTGCCACCGAACCCCCGGGGGGATCCTACAATGAGCAGTTCTTC.

This clonotype was observed at least ten times. This chain uses TRBV27 with TRBJ1-1; no reliable D call. The CDR3 contains 15 residues. Germline V CDR1 and CDR2: MNHEY, SMNVEV (reference sequence). V was cut by 0 bases and J by 0 bases, with 8 bases left in between. CDR3 region: CASSLSVVLNTEAFF. The CDR3 DNA is TGTGCCAGCAGTTTATCGGTAGTTCTGAACACTGAAGCTTTCTTT.

This clonotype was observed many times. The J gene is TRBJ2-3, the V gene TRBV11-2; tentatively, D is TRBD1 (5 bases). V was shortened by 4 bases and J by 6 bases, with 5 bases between the two germline ends. CDR3 size: 11 residues. CDR1 SGHAT and CDR2 FQNNGV come from the germline V gene. This CDR3 reads CASSYRDTQYF. The CDR3 DNA is TGTGCCAGCAGCTACAGGGATACGCAGTATTTT.

In this sample, this clonotype turned up many times. The chain links TRBV10-3 to TRBJ2-2; D is tentatively TRBD1 or TRBD2 (5 bases each). Looked up from germline, CDR1 is ENHRY and CDR2 is SYGVKD. The CDR3 is 19 amino acids. Trimming removed 2 bases at V and 0 bases at J, with 19 bases between. CDR3 protein: CAISEPSDQGPSNTGELFF. DNA for the CDR3: TGTGCCATCAGTGAGCCGAGCGACCAGGGACCTTCGAACACCGGGGAGCTGTTTTTT.

This clonotype has ten or more counts. The gene calls are TRBV6-5 and TRBJ2-3, with TRBD2 matching over 13 bases. The CDR3 is 19 residues long. Trimming cost V 0 bases and J 5 bases; bases outside gene matches: 11. Germline V gene sequence: CDR1 MNHEY, CDR2 SVGAGI. The CDR3 bases are TGTGCCAGCAGTTACTCACCTCGGACTAGCGGGAGTACAGTAGATACGCAGTATTTT. It specifies CASSYSPRTSGSTVDTQYF.

This clonotype was detected a few times. The chain recombines TRBV6-1 with TRBJ2-6; possibly TRBD1 for D (6 bases). The V end was cut by 5 bases, the J end by 4 bases, with 15 bases between. Germline V CDR1 and CDR2: MNHNS, SASEGT. The CDR3 has 16 amino acids. The CDR3 region has the DNA TGTGCCAGCAGTACAACAGGGAGTGCCGGGGCCAACGTCCTGACTTTC. Encoded protein: CASSTTGSAGANVLTF.

The chain joins TRBV7-6 to TRBJ2-1, with D uncertain. V was cut by 1 base and J by 6 bases, with 13 bases left in between. Germline-derived CDR1 and CDR2 are SGHVS and FNYEAQ. The CDR3 has 15 amino acids. CDR3: CASSLEGTPGNEQFF. The CDR3 DNA follows: TGTGCCAGCAGCTTAGAAGGTACCCCTGGCAATGAGCAGTTCTTC.

This clonotype came up many times. This chain links TRBV28 with TRBJ2-5; D ambiguous. V lost 6 bases and J lost 3, with 14 bases in between. In germline, CDR1 is MDHEN, CDR2 SYDVKM. The CDR3 has 14 residues. The CDR3 bases are TGTGCCAGCAGGGGTGGGGAAGGAGAAGAGACCCAGTACTTC. Protein product: CASRGGEGEETQYF.

Regarding this clonotype: This could be a read error, since a much larger clone is one nucleotide away. The J gene is TRBJ2-1, the V gene TRBV3-1, with 7 positions matching TRBD2. J lost 9 bases, V lost 1 base, and 9 bases had no gene match. CDR1 LGHDT and CDR2 YNNKEL come from the germline V gene (reference sequence). The CDR3 runs 15 residues. The CDR3 loop is CASSQASGPLGEQFF. The CDR3 DNA sequence: TGTGCCAGCAGCCAAGCTAGCGGCCCTTTGGGTGAGCAGTTCTTC.

This clonotype was seen many times. The chain couples TRBV20-1 to TRBJ2-5, with 7 bases that match TRBD1. The CDR3 spans 14 residues. V was pared by 1 base and J by 4 bases, with 6 bases of the junction left unmatched. Germline loops: CDR1 DFQATT, CDR2 SNEGSKA (reference sequence). The CDR3 nucleotides are TGCAGTGCTAGAGGCAGGGGGATTTTAGAGACCCAGTACTTC. As protein: CSARGRGILETQYF.

A note on this clonotype: A much larger clone differs by one base, so this may be a read error. The J gene is TRBJ2-7, the V gene TRBV7-2, with 8 bases that match TRBD1. The J segment lost 7 bases and the V segment lost 5 bases, leaving 13 bases of the junction unmatched. The V gene's germline CDR1 is SGHTA and CDR2 FQGNSA. This CDR3 has 15 amino acids. The CDR3 is CASSNTRGPYNEQYF. Written as DNA, the CDR3 is TGTGCCAGCAGCAATACCAGGGGGCCCTACAATGAGCAGTACTTC.

This clonotype has more than one count but fewer than ten. V gene TRBV4-2 combines with J gene TRBJ2-2, with a possible D match to TRBD2 (5 bases). In germline, CDR1 is LGHNA, CDR2 YNFKEQ. This CDR3 comprises 17 residues. Deletions cut 0 bases from V and 2 bases from J, with 13 bases between. The CDR3 region has the DNA TGTGCCAGCAGCCAAGATGGAAGCGCTAGCAACACCGGGGAGCTGTTTTTT. As protein: CASSQDGSASNTGELFF.